The 23 T cell receptor beta chains below come from one sample, sequenced in a study of blood T cell repertoires in COVID-19. Assay used: immunoSEQ multiplex PCR; TCRdb lists only in-frame clones, some missing. The table records roughly 150,000 clones, approximately 88% of them present only once. Material: PBMCs or T cells enriched from blood (not recorded which). These receptor sequences come from a man in his 70s who had been exposed to COVID-19.

This clone was counted once. The chain employs TRBV5-6 and TRBJ2-7, with 9 bases aligning to TRBD1. Trimming cost V 3 bases and J 4 bases; bases outside gene matches: 5. CDR1 is SGHDT and CDR2 is YYEEEE in the germline V gene. The CDR3 is 14 amino acids. The DNA for the CDR3 is TGTGCCAGCAGCTCCGGGACAGGGATTTACGAGCAGTACTTC. Protein sequence: CASSSGTGIYEQYF.

The gene calls are TRBV2 and TRBJ2-2; D gene ambiguous. CDR3 length: 13 amino acids. Trimming left V 8 bases short and J 3 bases short, with 10 bases between. CDR1 and CDR2 (germline): SNHLY, FYNNEI. CDR3 loop: CASRTRYTGELFF. DNA of the CDR3: TGTGCCAGCCGAACACGATACACCGGGGAGCTGTTTTTT.

The chain links TRBV6-2 or TRBV6-3 to TRBJ2-7; D may be TRBD1 (6 bases). Germline CDR1 MNHEY, CDR2 SVGEGT. The CDR3 totals 14 residues. V lost 2 bases and J lost 4, with 12 bases in between. CDR3: CASSYVAGEYEQYF. The CDR3 nucleotides are TGTGCCAGCAGTTACGTGGCAGGGGAGTACGAGCAGTACTTC.

This clone was detected only a few times. The rearrangement links TRBV10-2 to TRBJ1-1; tentative D call: TRBD1 (6 bases). Germline loops: CDR1 WSHSY, CDR2 SAAADI. V lost 6 bases, J lost 4 bases, and 15 bases lay in between. CDR3 length: 14 amino acids. In nucleotides, the CDR3 is TGCGCCAGCAGAGATACTGGGACACTCACTGAAGCTTTCTTT. It translates to CASRDTGTLTEAFF.

This chain connects TRBV7-9 to TRBJ1-2; TRBD1 aligns across 7 bases. The CDR3 length is 14 residues. Losses at the gene ends were 5 bases for V and 4 bases for J; bases not matched to a gene: 7. Germline assignment: CDR1 SEHNR and CDR2 FQNEAQ (reference sequence). CDR3 in amino acids: CASSPADRAYGYTF. The CDR3 DNA is TGTGCCAGCAGCCCCGCTGACAGGGCCTATGGCTACACCTTC.

This clone was detected once. This chain uses TRBV19 with TRBJ2-3; D is unclear. CDR1 is LNHDA, CDR2 SQIVND, per germline (reference sequence). The V and J ends lost 1 base and 5 bases respectively, with 7 bases between them. The CDR3 has 13 amino acids. The CDR3 DNA is TGTGCCAGTAGTATAGTCTCGAGAGATACGCAGTATTTT. Translation: CASSIVSRDTQYF.

This clone was seen a handful of times. The chain has TRBV12-3 or TRBV12-4 and TRBJ2-5, with D possibly matching TRBD2 (5 bases). The CDR3 covers 12 residues. V lost 1 base to trimming and J lost 9 bases, with 9 bases between them. Here the CDR3 DNA reads TGTGCCAGCAGTTTAGGGGCGGGCGCCCAGTACTTC. Encoded protein: CASSLGAGAQYF.

Only one count was recorded for this clone. The V gene is TRBV4-3, the J gene TRBJ1-5, with unresolved D. Per the germline V gene, CDR1 is LGHNA and CDR2 is YSLEER. This CDR3 contains 16 residues. V dropped 4 bases and J dropped 0 bases, with 13 bases sitting between them. The CDR3 reads CASSPDWQYSNQPQHF. CDR3 in DNA: TGCGCCAGCAGCCCGGACTGGCAGTATAGCAATCAGCCCCAGCATTTT.

This chain uses TRBV6-4 with TRBJ2-7; the match to TRBD2 covers 9 bases. Germline V gives CDR1 MRHNA, CDR2 SNTAGT. V shed 3 bases and J 1 base; nucleotides not matched to a gene: 4. The CDR3 consists of 15 residues. The CDR3 spells CASSETSGSSYEQYF. CDR3 bases: TGTGCCAGCAGTGAGACTAGCGGATCTTCCTACGAGCAGTACTTC.

The J gene is TRBJ2-5, the V gene TRBV7-2, with D possibly matching TRBD2 (7 bases). In germline, CDR1 is SGHTA, CDR2 FQGNSA. The CDR3 runs to 17 residues. V shed 1 base and J shed 1 base, with 16 bases lying between them. The CDR3 region has the DNA TGTGCCAGCAGCTTAGGTCGCGGGGGCGCCTCCCAAGAGACCCAGTACTTC. Encoded protein: CASSLGRGGASQETQYF. Drawing the rest from reference TRBV7-2 and TRBJ2-5, the complete variable domain is GAGVSQSPSNKVTEKGKDVELRCDPISGHTALYWYRQSLGQGLEFLIYFQGNSAPDKSGLPSDRFSAERTGGSVSTLTIQRTQQEDSAVYLCASSLGRGGASQETQYFGPGTRLLVL.

The chain employs TRBV7-2 and TRBJ2-1, with TRBD2 matching 14 bases. CDR1 and CDR2 (germline): SGHTA, FQGNSA. The CDR3 covers 16 residues. The ends lost 5 bases at V and 7 bases at J; junction bases unmatched: 7. CDR3 in DNA: TGTGCCAGCAGCGCGGCCGGGACTAGCGGGAGAAATGAGCAGTTCTTC. Amino acids: CASSAAGTSGRNEQFF.

The chain employs TRBV10-1 and TRBJ2-3; D not certain. This CDR3 has 13 residues. V was shortened by 0 bases and J by 6 bases, with 7 bases between the two germline ends. CDR1 WNHNN and CDR2 SYGVQD come from the germline V gene (reference sequence). CDR3 coding DNA: TGCGCCAGCAGTGAGTCCCCAGTGGATACGCAGTATTTT. Amino acids: CASSESPVDTQYF.

The rearrangement uses TRBV2 and TRBJ2-5, with 7 bases that match TRBD2. The J segment lost 5 bases and the V segment lost 5 bases, leaving 8 bases of the junction unmatched. CDR3 length: 14 amino acids. The germline V gene has CDR1 SNHLY and CDR2 FYNNEI. The CDR3 DNA reads TGTGCCAGCAGTTCAATCAAAGCGGGGGAGACCCAGTACTTC. It codes for CASSSIKAGETQYF.

V usage is TRBV6-5 and J usage is TRBJ1-6; no reliable D call. CDR1 and CDR2 from the germline V gene are MNHEY and SVGAGI. CDR3 size: 15 residues. V was pared by 4 bases and J by 1 base, with 8 bases between. The CDR3 nucleotides read TGTGCCAGCAGTTTTGGGCGTTCCTATAATTCACCCCTCCACTTT. This codes for CASSFGRSYNSPLHF.

The J gene is TRBJ1-6, the V gene TRBV6-5, with D possibly matching TRBD1 (5 bases). From germline, CDR1 is MNHEY and CDR2 SVGAGI. V dropped 0 bases and J dropped 7 bases, with 13 bases sitting between them. This CDR3 spans 16 amino acids. Written as DNA, the CDR3 is TGTGCCAGCAGTTACTCCAGACAGCTGACAAATTCACCCCTCCACTTT. Translation gives CASSYSRQLTNSPLHF.

The CDR3 DNA reads as TGCGCCAGCAGCTTCTCACTAGCGGGTAGCACAGATACGCAGTATTTT. Protein sequence: CASSFSLAGSTDTQYF. The chain recombines TRBV5-1 with TRBJ2-3; TRBD2 matches 9 bases. Per the germline V gene, CDR1 is SGHRS and CDR2 is YFSETQ. V gave up 2 bases and J gave up 0 bases; unmatched junction bases: 4. This CDR3 is built from 16 residues.

The chain combines TRBV27 with TRBJ2-1; 13 nucleotides match TRBD2. The CDR3 totals 16 residues. The trim removed 4 bases at V and 6 bases at J, leaving 6 bases unmatched. Germline-derived CDR1 and CDR2 are MNHEY and SMNVEV (reference sequence). The CDR3 region is CASSSFGLAGANEQFF. The CDR3 DNA reads TGTGCCAGCAGTTCCTTCGGACTAGCGGGAGCCAATGAGCAGTTCTTC.

V and J are TRBV28 and TRBJ1-6; D may be TRBD1 (6 bases). V lost 7 bases, J lost 8 bases, and 12 bases lay in between. Germline CDR1 reads MDHEN; CDR2 reads SYDVKM. The CDR3 contains 13 residues. The CDR3 DNA reads as TGTGCCAGCAAGGGGGTTTCGGATTCACCCCTCCACTTT. This sequence encodes CASKGVSDSPLHF.

The CDR3 coding sequence is TGCAGCGTTTCAGACGGGGAAGATACGCAGTATTTT. Its translation is CSVSDGEDTQYF. The chain couples TRBV29-1 to TRBJ2-3; possibly TRBD2 for D (5 bases). This CDR3 is 12 amino acids long. The V gene lost 5 bases and the J gene lost 5 bases, with 11 bases spanning the gap. Germline V gene lookup returns CDR1 SQVTM and CDR2 ANQGSEA.

The rearrangement uses TRBV5-1 and TRBJ1-4; 7 positions match TRBD1. The CDR3 loop spans 14 amino acids. Germline lookup yields CDR1 SGHRS and CDR2 YFSETQ. The V segment lost 4 bases and the J segment 7 bases; nucleotides outside the gene matches: 7. The CDR3, as DNA: TGCGCCAGCAGCAGACAGGGCCTGGGTGAAAAACTGTTTTTT. It translates to CASSRQGLGEKLFF.

The V and J genes are TRBV5-5 and TRBJ2-5, with D uncertain. In germline, CDR1 is SGHKS, CDR2 YYEKEE (reference sequence). V was trimmed by 0 bases and J by 2 bases, leaving 8 bases between them. There are 14 residues in the CDR3. CDR3 amino acids: CASSLGARQETQYF. The DNA of the CDR3 is TGTGCCAGCAGCTTGGGGGCCAGACAAGAGACCCAGTACTTC.

The chain joins TRBV18 to TRBJ1-1; the D gene is possibly TRBD1 (6 bases). The CDR3 length is 14 residues. Germline CDR1 is KGHSH and CDR2 is LQKENI. V lost 3 bases and J lost 4, with 12 bases in between. DNA for the CDR3: TGTGCCAGCTCACCCAGGGGTGAGGGCACTGAAGCTTTCTTT. It specifies CASSPRGEGTEAFF.

The chain links TRBV29-1 to TRBJ1-2; 7 nucleotides align to TRBD1. V gave up 4 bases and J gave up 2 bases; unmatched junction bases: 10. The CDR3 consists of 15 residues. CDR1 and CDR2 from the germline V gene are SQVTM and ANQGSEA. CDR3 sequence reads: CSVGRQGPLNYGYTF. CDR3 DNA: TGCAGCGTTGGTAGACAGGGACCGTTGAACTATGGCTACACCTTC.